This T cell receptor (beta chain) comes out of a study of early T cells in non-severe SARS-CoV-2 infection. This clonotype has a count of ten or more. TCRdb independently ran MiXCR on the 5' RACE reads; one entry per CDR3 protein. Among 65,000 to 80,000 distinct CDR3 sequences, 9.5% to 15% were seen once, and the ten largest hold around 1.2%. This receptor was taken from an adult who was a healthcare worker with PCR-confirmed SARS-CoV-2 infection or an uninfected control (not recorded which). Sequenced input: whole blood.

CDR3 sequence: CASSLEANEKLFF. As DNA, the CDR3 is TGTGCCAGCAGCTTAGAAGCTAATGAAAAACTGTTTTTT. The genes are TRBV7-2 and TRBJ1-4; no firm D call. Trimming left V 1 base short and J 3 bases short, with 3 bases between. The CDR3 is 13 amino acids. Germline CDR1 is SGHTA and CDR2 is FQGNSA.